The rows below give T cell receptor beta chains drawn from one sample of a study of beta chain features in type 1 diabetes. Generated by immunoSEQ multiplex PCR, the TCRdb table keeps only in-frame clones and is missing some. In the table there are 20,000 to 25,000 clones, roughly two thirds of which are singletons. Input material: stem cell memory CD4+ T cells from blood. Receptors were obtained from a woman aged 40 to 55 with type 1 diabetes. CDR3s include the opening cysteine and the closing phenylalanine or tryptophan. D genes are given only for firm matches. Not every row has a clone size; where given, it reads once, few, many or a size class.

TGCGCCAGCAGCATGGAACTGGAGACCCAGTACTTC | CASSMELETQYF | TRBJ2-5 | few | . | TRBV5-1
TGTGCCAGCAGCGCCAAGCGGAGCTGGACGAATGAGCAGTTCTTC | CASSAKRSWTNEQFF | TRBJ2-1 | . | . | TRBV7-2
TGTGCCAGCAGCGCCGGGTCTCCTCAGCCCCAGCATTTT | CASSAGSPQPQHF | TRBJ1-5 | . | . | TRBV7-2
TGTGCCAGCAGTTCCCAGGGGGCGCGTGGCTACACCTTC | CASSSQGARGYTF | TRBJ1-2 | . | TRBD1 | TRBV27
TGTGCCAGTAGGCCTACAGGGGGAAAATTGACTGAAGCTTTCTTT | CASRPTGGKLTEAFF | TRBJ1-1 | . | TRBD1 | TRBV19
TGTGCCAGCAGCTTAGGGGTGACTAGCGGGGGGCAAAATACGCAGTATTTT | CASSLGVTSGGQNTQYF | TRBJ2-3 | . | TRBD2 | TRBV7-2
TGTGCCAGCAGGAAGACTCTGCCGCATGAGCAGTTCTTC | CASRKTLPHEQFF | TRBJ2-1 | . | . | TRBV2
TGCGCCAGCAGGCGGGGGCCCTACGAGCAGTACTTC | CASRRGPYEQYF | TRBJ2-7 | . | . | TRBV5-1
TGTGCCAGTAGTATCACAGGGCGACAGCCCCAGCATTTT | CASSITGRQPQHF | TRBJ1-5 | . | . | TRBV19
TGTGCCAGCAGTTTGAGGAGGGTAACTAATGAAAAACTGTTTTTT | CASSLRRVTNEKLFF | TRBJ1-4 | . | . | TRBV28
TGTGCCAGCAGCGTAGTGGGGGCTCAGACGGAGACCCAGTACTTC | CASSVVGAQTETQYF | TRBJ2-5 | few | . | TRBV9
TGTGCCAGCAGCCCTAGCGGGACAGGGGGCCGAGAGACCCAGTACTTC | CASSPSGTGGRETQYF | TRBJ2-5 | . | TRBD1 | TRBV11-3
TGTGCTAGTGGTTCGACCGGGGGGTCGGCAGATACGCAGTATTTT | CASGSTGGSADTQYF | TRBJ2-3 | . | TRBD2 | TRBV12-5
TGCGCCAGCAGCCTGGGACAGGGGGCGCCTCAAAATTCACCCCTCCACTTT | CASSLGQGAPQNSPLHF | TRBJ1-6 | . | TRBD1 | TRBV5-1
TGTGCCAGCAGCCGGAGGGAGGCTCAGCCCCAGCATTTT | CASSRREAQPQHF | TRBJ1-5 | once | . | TRBV13
TGTGCCAGTAGTAATCTAGCGGGAGCCGGGTACAATGAGCAGTTCTTC | CASSNLAGAGYNEQFF | TRBJ2-1 | . | TRBD2 | TRBV19
TGTGCCAGCAGCGCGCGGACAGGGGGCTATGGCTACACCTTC | CASSARTGGYGYTF | TRBJ1-2 | few | TRBD1 | TRBV5-6
TGTGCCAGCAGTACCATCGGGGAGCAAGTGACCCAGTACTTC | CASSTIGEQVTQYF | TRBJ2-5 | . | . | TRBV6-5
TGTGCCAGCAGTCCGGGATACACTGATCAGCCCCAGCATTTT | CASSPGYTDQPQHF | TRBJ1-5 | few | . | TRBV7-2
TGTGCCAGCTCACCCCGAGAAGAGGGTGAAAAACTGTTTTTT | CASSPREEGEKLFF | TRBJ1-4 | . | . | TRBV18
TGTGCCAGCAGCCGACCAGGAAACACTGAAGCTTTCTTT | CASSRPGNTEAFF | TRBJ1-1 | . | . | TRBV7-2
TGTGCCAGCAGCCCACGCCTAGCGGGGTACAATGAGCAGTTCTTC | CASSPRLAGYNEQFF | TRBJ2-1 | few | TRBD2 | TRBV9
TGTGCCAGCAGCTTAGGGGCCCAGGGCAATGAGCAGTTCTTC | CASSLGAQGNEQFF | TRBJ2-1 | . | . | TRBV7-6
TGTGCCAGCAGCCAGGACTATCCCCAAGAGACCCAGTACTTC | CASSQDYPQETQYF | TRBJ2-5 | . | . | TRBV5-4
TGCGCCAGCAGCTTGGATGCGACAGGGGTTATGAACACTGAAGCTTTCTTT | CASSLDATGVMNTEAFF | TRBJ1-1 | . | TRBD1 | TRBV5-1
TGTGCCAGTAGTGCCGGACTAGGAGGGGTTGCGAGTGAGCAGTTCTTC | CASSAGLGGVASEQFF | TRBJ2-1 | . | TRBD2 | TRBV19
TGTGCCAGCAGTTTATCCTGGACAAACTATGGCTACACCTTC | CASSLSWTNYGYTF | TRBJ1-2 | . | . | TRBV27
TGTGCCAGCCTTCCCAGGGGGGCTGGGGCCAACGTCCTGACTTTC | CASLPRGAGANVLTF | TRBJ2-6 | once | . | TRBV11-1
TGCGCCAGCAGCTTTGACAGGGGGTACGGCTACACCTTC | CASSFDRGYGYTF | TRBJ1-2 | . | TRBD1 | TRBV5-1
TGCGCCAGCAGCCTCACCGGGACAGTAAATCAGCCCCAGCATTTT | CASSLTGTVNQPQHF | TRBJ1-5 | . | TRBD1 | TRBV5-1
TGTGCCAGCACCATCCAAGCTTTGAACACTGAAGCTTTCTTT | CASTIQALNTEAFF | TRBJ1-1 | . | . | TRBV6-1
TGTGCCAGCAGCCCCGGACAGGGAATCTACTATGGCTACACCTTC | CASSPGQGIYYGYTF | TRBJ1-2 | . | TRBD1 | TRBV14
TGTGCCAGCAGTGAAGGGACATTGTACCAAGAGACCCAGTACTTC | CASSEGTLYQETQYF | TRBJ2-5 | few | . | TRBV6-1
TGTGCCTGGAGGGAGACAGGGAGTGGAAACACCATATATTTT | CAWRETGSGNTIYF | TRBJ1-3 | . | TRBD1 | TRBV30
TGTGCCAGCTCTGGGGGACAGGGGCGTACGGGAGCTTTCTTT | CASSGGQGRTGAFF | TRBJ1-1 | . | TRBD1 | TRBV11-1
TGCGCCAGCAGCCAAAACAGGAACACTGAAGCTTTCTTT | CASSQNRNTEAFF | TRBJ1-1 | . | . | TRBV4-1
TGTGCCAGCAGTTTAGCCCGGGGCAGGGGATTGCTATTCCAATATGGCTACACCTTC | CASSLARGRGLLFQYGYTF | TRBJ1-2 | . | . | TRBV27
TGCGCCAGCAGCTCTACGGCGCCCAGGGGCTTGGGCTACACCTTC | CASSSTAPRGLGYTF | TRBJ1-2 | . | . | TRBV5-1
TGTGCCAGCAGTTACTCGAAACAGGGGGCATTTGAAGCTTTCTTT | CASSYSKQGAFEAFF | TRBJ1-1 | . | TRBD1 | TRBV6-5
TGTGCAGTGCCAGGGGCCGGTGGCGGCTACACCTTC | CAVPGAGGGYTF | TRBJ1-2 | . | . | TRBV28